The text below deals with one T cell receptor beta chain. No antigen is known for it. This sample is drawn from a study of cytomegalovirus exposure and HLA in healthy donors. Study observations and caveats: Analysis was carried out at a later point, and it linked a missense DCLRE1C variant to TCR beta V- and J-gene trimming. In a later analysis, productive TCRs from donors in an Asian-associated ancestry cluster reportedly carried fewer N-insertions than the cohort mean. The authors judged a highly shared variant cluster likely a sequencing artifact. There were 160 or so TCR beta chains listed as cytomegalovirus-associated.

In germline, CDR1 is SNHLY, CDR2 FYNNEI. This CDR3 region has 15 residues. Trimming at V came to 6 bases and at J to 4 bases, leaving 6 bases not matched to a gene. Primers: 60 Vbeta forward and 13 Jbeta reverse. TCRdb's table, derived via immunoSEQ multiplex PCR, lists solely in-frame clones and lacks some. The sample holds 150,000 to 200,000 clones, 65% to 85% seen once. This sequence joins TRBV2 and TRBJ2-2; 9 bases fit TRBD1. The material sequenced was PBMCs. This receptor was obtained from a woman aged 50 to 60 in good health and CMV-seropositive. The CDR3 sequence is CASRGTGSGTGELFF. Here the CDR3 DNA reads TGTGCCAGCAGGGGGACAGGGTCAGGCACCGGGGAGCTGTTTTTT.